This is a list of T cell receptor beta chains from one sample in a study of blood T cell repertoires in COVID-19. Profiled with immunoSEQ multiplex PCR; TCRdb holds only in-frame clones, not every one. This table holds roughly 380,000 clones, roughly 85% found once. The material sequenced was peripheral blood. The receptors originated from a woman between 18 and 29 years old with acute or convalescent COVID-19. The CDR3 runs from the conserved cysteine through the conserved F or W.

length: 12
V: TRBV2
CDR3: CASRQGYTEAFF

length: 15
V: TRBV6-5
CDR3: CASSNGGVRNQPQHF

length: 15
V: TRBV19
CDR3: CASSIDRAMNTEAFF

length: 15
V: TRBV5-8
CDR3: CASSLGATGWSPLHF

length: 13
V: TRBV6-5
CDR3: CASRLDRNQPQHF

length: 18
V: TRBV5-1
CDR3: CASHRTGSDNVENYGYTF

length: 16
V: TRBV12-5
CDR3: CASGLYTGTTNEKLFF

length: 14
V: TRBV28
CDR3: CASRTGQNTGELFF

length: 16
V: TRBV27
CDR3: CASRPTSGSSADTQYF

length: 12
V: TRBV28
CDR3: CASNQGYTEAFF

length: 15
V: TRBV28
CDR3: CASSSDRGRDTEAFF

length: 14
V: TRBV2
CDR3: CASSVERWNTEAFF

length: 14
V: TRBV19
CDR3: CASSSLRTGREQYF

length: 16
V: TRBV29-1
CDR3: CSVEGQTYTSTDTQYF

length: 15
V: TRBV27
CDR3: CASTERQGRNSPLHF

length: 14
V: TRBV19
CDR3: CASSIDGTLAEAFF

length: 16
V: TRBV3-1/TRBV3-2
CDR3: CASSRGSIGANTEAFF

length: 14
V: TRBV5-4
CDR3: CASSPRTENTEAFF

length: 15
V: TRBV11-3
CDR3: CASSPSGRALGTQYF

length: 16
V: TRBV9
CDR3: CASSVGDAGLTQPQHF

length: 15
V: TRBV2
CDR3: CASSAIMTGSQPQHF

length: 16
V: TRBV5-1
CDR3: CASSLGVAGGHDEQYF

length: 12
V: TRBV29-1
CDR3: CSALTGGNEQFF

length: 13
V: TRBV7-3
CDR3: CASSLQSNTEAFF

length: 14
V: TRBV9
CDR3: CASSPRQETYEQYF

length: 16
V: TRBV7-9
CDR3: CASSPRGRESTGELFF

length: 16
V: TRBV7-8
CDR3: CASSLEEAGTNQPQHF

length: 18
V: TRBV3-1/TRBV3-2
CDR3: CASSQDRFLVTLTDTQYF

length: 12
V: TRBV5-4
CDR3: CASSLDSYGYTF

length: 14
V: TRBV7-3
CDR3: CASSLNSHDTEAFF

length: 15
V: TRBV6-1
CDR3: CASSEASGNYNEQFF

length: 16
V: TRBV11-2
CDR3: CASSPGTGGALWGYTF

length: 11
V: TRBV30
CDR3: CAWAAKNEQFF

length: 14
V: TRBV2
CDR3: CASSDRDRTDEQYF

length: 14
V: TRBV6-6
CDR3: CASSYEQRTYGYTF

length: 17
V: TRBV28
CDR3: CASSFIAGGGVQETQYF

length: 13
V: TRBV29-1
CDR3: CSVNTGGNYGYTF

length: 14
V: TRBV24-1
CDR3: CATSDRRGNHEQYF

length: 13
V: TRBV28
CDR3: CASRANSNQPQHF

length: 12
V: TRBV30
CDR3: CAWSLGQGGLFF

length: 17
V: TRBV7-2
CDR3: CASSLALAGGPGGEQFF